A selection of T cell receptor beta chains follows, all from one sample in a study of CD8 T cells in ankylosing spondylitis. TCRdb reanalysed the 5' RACE reads using MiXCR and keeps one entry per CDR3 protein. The table has more than 250,000 distinct CDR3 sequences, 11% seen once. The specimen was blood, either unsorted or a sorted T cell fraction (not recorded which). Every receptor here comes from a female donor with ankylosing spondylitis or in good health (not recorded which). CDR3s include the opening cysteine and the closing phenylalanine or tryptophan. The order of the fields is J gene, D gene, V gene, clone size, CDR3 protein, CDR3 DNA. A D gene is named only where the DNA matches it firmly. Size values are once, few and many counts, or a class for expanded clones, and some rows have none.

j_gene: TRBJ1-1; d_gene: -; v_gene: TRBV5-1; abundance: many; CDR3aa: CASSPDGRNTEAFF; CDR3nt: TGCGCCAGCAGCCCGGACGGCAGGAACACTGAAGCTTTCTTT
j_gene: TRBJ2-1; d_gene: -; v_gene: TRBV20-1; abundance: few; CDR3aa: CSATKSDKSYNEQFF; CDR3nt: TGCAGTGCAACGAAATCGGACAAGTCCTACAATGAGCAGTTCTTC
j_gene: TRBJ1-3; d_gene: TRBD1; v_gene: TRBV6-6; abundance: -; CDR3aa: CASGPDRGNTIYF; CDR3nt: TGTGCCAGCGGACCGGACAGGGGAAACACCATATATTTT
j_gene: TRBJ2-3; d_gene: -; v_gene: TRBV5-1; abundance: -; CDR3aa: CASSLAGSGSTDTQYF; CDR3nt: TGCGCCAGCAGCTTAGCCGGAAGCGGGAGCACAGATACGCAGTATTTT
j_gene: TRBJ1-1; d_gene: -; v_gene: TRBV12-3/TRBV12-4; abundance: few; CDR3aa: CASSLMMNTEAFF; CDR3nt: TGTGCCAGCAGTTTAATGATGAACACTGAAGCTTTCTTT
j_gene: TRBJ2-5; d_gene: -; v_gene: TRBV7-2; abundance: many; CDR3aa: CASSLGSRETQYF; CDR3nt: TGTGCCAGCAGCTTAGGGTCTAGGGAGACCCAGTACTTC
j_gene: TRBJ2-1; d_gene: TRBD1; v_gene: TRBV27; abundance: many; CDR3aa: CASSFTLFRGSTNEQFF; CDR3nt: TGTGCCAGCAGTTTCACACTCTTCAGGGGGAGTACAAATGAGCAGTTCTTC
j_gene: TRBJ2-7; d_gene: -; v_gene: TRBV29-1; abundance: few; CDR3aa: CSVEKGGPHEQYF; CDR3nt: TGCAGCGTTGAAAAAGGAGGGCCCCACGAGCAGTACTTC
j_gene: TRBJ2-1; d_gene: -; v_gene: TRBV20-1; abundance: many; CDR3aa: CSARDPGGTNYNEQFF; CDR3nt: TGCAGTGCTAGAGATCCAGGGGGGACTAACTACAATGAGCAGTTCTTC
j_gene: TRBJ1-1; d_gene: -; v_gene: TRBV4-3; abundance: -; CDR3aa: CASSLRLGGDTEAFF; CDR3nt: TGCGCCAGCAGCCTCCGCCTCGGGGGGGACACTGAAGCTTTCTTT
j_gene: TRBJ2-6; d_gene: -; v_gene: TRBV20-1; abundance: many; CDR3aa: CSASGENSGANVLTF; CDR3nt: TGCAGTGCTAGCGGGGAGAACTCTGGGGCCAACGTCCTGACTTTC
j_gene: TRBJ1-2; d_gene: -; v_gene: TRBV10-1; abundance: -; CDR3aa: CASSEGESYAYTF; CDR3nt: TGCGCCAGCAGTGAGGGAGAAAGCTATGCCTACACCTTC
j_gene: TRBJ2-3; d_gene: -; v_gene: TRBV9; abundance: many; CDR3aa: CASSYSGDTDTQYF; CDR3nt: TGTGCCAGCAGCTACTCGGGGGACACAGATACGCAGTATTTT
j_gene: TRBJ1-2; d_gene: TRBD1; v_gene: TRBV5-1; abundance: many; CDR3aa: CASSSTGGGYGYTF; CDR3nt: TGCGCCAGCAGCTCAACAGGGGGCGGCTATGGCTACACCTTC
j_gene: TRBJ2-1; d_gene: -; v_gene: TRBV5-1; abundance: -; CDR3aa: CASSGLSGNNEQFF; CDR3nt: TGCGCCAGCAGTGGATTGTCCGGGAACAATGAGCAGTTCTTC
j_gene: TRBJ2-5; d_gene: -; v_gene: TRBV20-1; abundance: few; CDR3aa: CSAGEGIGETQYF; CDR3nt: TGCAGTGCCGGAGAGGGGATAGGAGAGACCCAGTACTTC
j_gene: TRBJ2-7; d_gene: TRBD1; v_gene: TRBV5-5; abundance: few; CDR3aa: CASSAGTDEPYEQYF; CDR3nt: TGTGCCAGCAGTGCCGGGACAGACGAACCCTACGAGCAGTACTTC
j_gene: TRBJ2-1; d_gene: TRBD1; v_gene: TRBV5-1; abundance: many; CDR3aa: CASSSGTGSNEQFF; CDR3nt: TGCGCCAGCAGCTCCGGGACAGGGAGCAATGAGCAGTTCTTC
j_gene: TRBJ2-7; d_gene: -; v_gene: TRBV19; abundance: few; CDR3aa: CASSIDTDSYEQYF; CDR3nt: TGTGCCAGTAGTATCGACACGGACAGCTACGAGCAGTACTTC
j_gene: TRBJ2-6; d_gene: -; v_gene: TRBV2; abundance: many; CDR3aa: CASSDQGIGANVLTF; CDR3nt: TGTGCCAGCAGTGATCAGGGAATCGGGGCCAACGTCCTGACTTTC
j_gene: TRBJ2-3; d_gene: -; v_gene: TRBV20-1; abundance: many; CDR3aa: CSARGPLSITDTQYF; CDR3nt: TGCAGTGCTAGAGGCCCTCTTAGTATCACAGATACGCAGTATTTT
j_gene: TRBJ1-2; d_gene: TRBD1; v_gene: TRBV28; abundance: few; CDR3aa: CASRPGGQGFLYGSTF; CDR3nt: TGTGCCAGCCGACCAGGGGGACAGGGCTTCCTCTATGGCTCCACCTTC
j_gene: TRBJ2-7; d_gene: TRBD1; v_gene: TRBV5-1; abundance: -; CDR3aa: CASSSLTGQTSYEQYF; CDR3nt: TGCGCCAGCAGCTCTTTGACAGGGCAGACGTCCTACGAGCAGTACTTC
j_gene: TRBJ2-7; d_gene: -; v_gene: TRBV20-1; abundance: few; CDR3aa: CSARDLGRGSYEQYF; CDR3nt: TGCAGTGCTAGAGATCTCGGACGAGGTTCCTACGAGCAGTACTTC
j_gene: TRBJ1-1; d_gene: -; v_gene: TRBV5-1; abundance: -; CDR3aa: CASSFGSGLEFF; CDR3nt: TGCGCCAGCAGCTTTGGATCAGGGCTTGAGTTCTTT
j_gene: TRBJ2-3; d_gene: -; v_gene: TRBV5-1; abundance: few; CDR3aa: CASSRPLATTDTQYF; CDR3nt: TGCGCCAGCAGTCGGCCTCTAGCGACCACAGATACGCAGTATTTT
j_gene: TRBJ2-2; d_gene: -; v_gene: TRBV7-9; abundance: many; CDR3aa: CASSSPFGAASTGELFF; CDR3nt: TGTGCCAGCAGCTCCCCCTTTGGGGCGGCGAGCACCGGGGAGCTGTTTTTT
j_gene: TRBJ1-5; d_gene: TRBD1; v_gene: TRBV4-2; abundance: many; CDR3aa: CASSQKGGPSPNQPQHF; CDR3nt: TGTGCCAGCAGCCAAAAAGGGGGCCCATCCCCCAATCAGCCCCAGCATTTT
j_gene: TRBJ1-4; d_gene: -; v_gene: TRBV10-3; abundance: -; CDR3aa: CAISETKTGNEKLLF; CDR3nt: TGTGCCATCAGTGAGACTAAAACTGGTAATGAAAAACTGCTTTTT
j_gene: TRBJ2-2; d_gene: -; v_gene: TRBV10-3; abundance: many; CDR3aa: CALRGGGELFF; CDR3nt: TGTGCCCTCAGGGGAGGCGGGGAGCTGTTTTTT
j_gene: TRBJ2-2; d_gene: -; v_gene: TRBV6-1; abundance: -; CDR3aa: CASSTDMNTGELFF; CDR3nt: TGTGCCAGCAGTACGGACATGAACACCGGGGAGCTGTTTTTT
j_gene: TRBJ2-7; d_gene: -; v_gene: TRBV20-1; abundance: many; CDR3aa: CSVLGGGRSYEQYF; CDR3nt: TGCAGTGTCCTGGGAGGGGGGCGCTCCTACGAGCAGTACTTC
j_gene: TRBJ2-7; d_gene: -; v_gene: TRBV20-1; abundance: -; CDR3aa: CSASHGLSSYEQYF; CDR3nt: TGCAGTGCTAGCCACGGACTATCGTCCTACGAGCAGTACTTC
j_gene: TRBJ2-7; d_gene: -; v_gene: TRBV12-3/TRBV12-4; abundance: many; CDR3aa: CASSLWENYEQYF; CDR3nt: TGTGCCAGCAGTTTATGGGAAAACTACGAGCAGTACTTC
j_gene: TRBJ1-5; d_gene: TRBD1; v_gene: TRBV12-3/TRBV12-4; abundance: many; CDR3aa: CASSFEGANQPQHF; CDR3nt: TGTGCCAGCAGTTTTGAGGGGGCGAATCAGCCCCAGCATTTT
j_gene: TRBJ1-2; d_gene: TRBD1; v_gene: TRBV20-1; abundance: many; CDR3aa: CSARGGSSLVYTF; CDR3nt: TGCAGTGCCAGGGGGGGCAGTTCCCTTGTCTACACCTTC
j_gene: TRBJ1-6; d_gene: TRBD1; v_gene: TRBV13; abundance: many; CDR3aa: CASSPSPTGEKPLHF; CDR3nt: TGTGCCAGCAGCCCATCCCCTACAGGGGAAAAGCCCCTCCACTTT
j_gene: TRBJ2-5; d_gene: -; v_gene: TRBV5-1; abundance: -; CDR3aa: CASSLGASSGQETQYF; CDR3nt: TGCGCCAGCAGCTTAGGGGCTAGCTCGGGTCAGGAGACCCAGTACTTC
j_gene: TRBJ2-7; d_gene: TRBD1; v_gene: TRBV7-2; abundance: -; CDR3aa: CASSTGQMTDYEQYF; CDR3nt: TGTGCCAGCAGTACGGGACAGATGACCGACTACGAGCAGTACTTC
j_gene: TRBJ2-5; d_gene: -; v_gene: TRBV20-1; abundance: few; CDR3aa: CSARDPQEGAKETQYF; CDR3nt: TGCAGTGCTAGAGATCCGCAGGAGGGGGCCAAAGAGACCCAGTACTTC
j_gene: TRBJ1-5; d_gene: -; v_gene: TRBV16; abundance: many; CDR3aa: CASSTTRRHQPQHF; CDR3nt: TGTGCCAGCAGCACGACCCGACGGCATCAGCCCCAGCATTTT
j_gene: TRBJ1-4; d_gene: -; v_gene: TRBV7-2; abundance: many; CDR3aa: CASSLSHRKEEKLFF; CDR3nt: TGTGCCAGCAGCTTATCGCACAGGAAGGAGGAAAAACTGTTTTTT
j_gene: TRBJ2-3; d_gene: -; v_gene: TRBV20-1; abundance: many; CDR3aa: CSASTGTDTQYF; CDR3nt: TGCAGTGCTAGTACAGGGACAGATACGCAGTATTTT
j_gene: TRBJ1-5; d_gene: -; v_gene: TRBV12-3/TRBV12-4; abundance: many; CDR3aa: CASSFGGAGNQPQHF; CDR3nt: TGTGCCAGCAGTTTTGGGGGGGCAGGCAATCAGCCCCAGCATTTT
j_gene: TRBJ2-1; d_gene: TRBD2; v_gene: TRBV20-1; abundance: -; CDR3aa: CSAEASGMGNEQFF; CDR3nt: TGCAGTGCTGAGGCTAGCGGGATGGGGAATGAGCAGTTCTTC
j_gene: TRBJ2-3; d_gene: -; v_gene: TRBV5-5; abundance: few; CDR3aa: CASSLERLIADTQYF; CDR3nt: TGTGCCAGCAGCTTGGAGCGACTCATTGCAGATACGCAGTATTTT
j_gene: TRBJ2-5; d_gene: -; v_gene: TRBV30; abundance: few; CDR3aa: CAWSGTFAGETQYF; CDR3nt: TGTGCCTGGAGCGGGACTTTTGCGGGGGAGACCCAGTACTTC
j_gene: TRBJ1-1; d_gene: TRBD1; v_gene: TRBV5-1; abundance: -; CDR3aa: CASIPDRGQFTEAFF; CDR3nt: TGCGCCAGCATACCGGACAGGGGGCAATTCACTGAAGCTTTCTTT
j_gene: TRBJ2-7; d_gene: -; v_gene: TRBV20-1; abundance: many; CDR3aa: CSARALRGKTDYEQYF; CDR3nt: TGCAGTGCTAGAGCTCTAAGGGGAAAGACGGACTACGAGCAGTACTTC
j_gene: TRBJ1-2; d_gene: -; v_gene: TRBV6-5; abundance: many; CDR3aa: CASSSDQTVRGGAGYTF; CDR3nt: TGTGCCAGCAGTTCCGATCAGACAGTCCGGGGCGGAGCAGGCTACACCTTC
j_gene: TRBJ2-7; d_gene: TRBD2; v_gene: TRBV27; abundance: many; CDR3aa: CASSQGTSSEQYF; CDR3nt: TGTGCCAGCAGCCAAGGGACTAGTAGCGAGCAGTACTTC
j_gene: TRBJ2-1; d_gene: -; v_gene: TRBV27; abundance: -; CDR3aa: CASSASLGGGNEQFF; CDR3nt: TGTGCCAGCAGTGCTTCCTTGGGAGGCGGGAATGAGCAGTTCTTC
j_gene: TRBJ2-7; d_gene: -; v_gene: TRBV10-2; abundance: -; CDR3aa: CASIRGPSSSYEQYF; CDR3nt: TGCGCCAGCATTAGGGGCCCTTCCAGCTCCTACGAGCAGTACTTC
j_gene: TRBJ2-1; d_gene: TRBD1; v_gene: TRBV20-1; abundance: many; CDR3aa: CSARSQGDSEQFF; CDR3nt: TGCAGTGCTAGATCCCAGGGGGACAGTGAGCAGTTCTTC
j_gene: TRBJ1-1; d_gene: -; v_gene: TRBV30; abundance: few; CDR3aa: CAWSGDTQAFF; CDR3nt: TGTGCCTGGAGTGGGGACACCCAAGCTTTCTTT
j_gene: TRBJ1-5; d_gene: -; v_gene: TRBV7-2; abundance: -; CDR3aa: CASSLANDNPQHF; CDR3nt: TGTGCCAGCAGCTTAGCGAATGACAATCCCCAGCATTTT
j_gene: TRBJ1-4; d_gene: -; v_gene: TRBV7-9; abundance: few; CDR3aa: CASSLAERAHEKLFF; CDR3nt: TGTGCCAGCAGCTTAGCGGAGAGGGCACATGAAAAACTGTTTTTT
j_gene: TRBJ2-3; d_gene: TRBD2; v_gene: TRBV5-1; abundance: -; CDR3aa: CATQRASGSTDTQYF; CDR3nt: TGCGCCACCCAACGGGCTAGCGGTAGCACAGATACGCAGTATTTT